A single sample is the source of the 26 T cell receptor beta chains below, sequenced in a study of early stage breast cancer tumors. The repertoire was sequenced with immunoSEQ multiplex PCR; TCRdb's copy has only in-frame clones and lacks some. The data hold about 6,000 clones, with over 60% observed a single time. Sequenced material: normal breast tissue next to the tumor. Receptors originate from a person between 65 and 79 years old with breast cancer.

The chain links TRBV4-1 to TRBJ1-1, with TRBD1 identical over 12 bases. The CDR3 extends over 17 amino acids. Trimming cost V 4 bases and J 4 bases; bases outside gene matches: 10. Germline V CDR1 and CDR2: MGHRA, YSYEKL. The CDR3 sequence is CASSLGQGAGGGTEAFF. The CDR3 bases are TGCGCCAGCAGCCTGGGACAGGGGGCGGGAGGCGGCACTGAAGCTTTCTTT.

The J gene is TRBJ1-1, the V gene TRBV6-5; 7 nucleotides agree with TRBD1. The V gene's germline CDR1 is MNHEY and CDR2 SVGAGI. J was trimmed by 1 base and V by 2 bases; bases with no gene match: 4. CDR3 length: 15 residues. CDR3 coding DNA: TGTGCCAGCAGTTACCGGAGGGGGCCGAACACTGAAGCTTTCTTT. Translating gives CASSYRRGPNTEAFF.

In this sample, this clone turned up a few times. V gene TRBV6-5 combines with J gene TRBJ1-5; D uncertain. Trimming removed 5 bases at V and 2 bases at J, with 7 bases between. This CDR3 comprises 13 residues. The germline CDR1 and CDR2 sequences are MNHEY and SVGAGI. As DNA, the CDR3 is TGTGCCAGCAGTGACAATGGCAATCAGCCCCAGCATTTT. As protein: CASSDNGNQPQHF.

This clone was seen a single time. The chain joins TRBV9 to TRBJ2-1; 8 bases fit TRBD1. Losses at the gene ends were 4 bases for V and 8 bases for J; bases not matched to a gene: 11. The germline gives CDR1 SGDLS, CDR2 YYNGEE. The CDR3 has 15 residues. The CDR3 here is CASSYPGQGKHEQFF. Here the CDR3 DNA reads TGTGCCAGCAGCTATCCCGGACAGGGTAAACATGAGCAGTTCTTC.

V and J are TRBV7-9 and TRBJ1-5; 8 nucleotides line up with TRBD1. The germline V gene encodes CDR1 SEHNR and CDR2 FQNEAQ (reference sequence). The CDR3 covers 17 residues. V trimming: 7 bases; J trimming: 6 bases; junction bases outside the gene matches: 17. DNA of the CDR3: TGTGCCAGCACCTTTGATTTTAGACACAGGGGGGGTCAGCCCCAGCATTTT. Its protein is CASTFDFRHRGGQPQHF.

The V call is TRBV30, the J call TRBJ2-2; 7 positions agree with TRBD1. In germline, CDR1 is GTSNPN, CDR2 SVGIG (reference sequence). V lost 2 bases and J lost 0; bases outside the gene matches: 3. This CDR3 contains 15 residues. CDR3 DNA sequence: TGTGCCTGGAGTAGGGGGCTACCGAACACCGGGGAGCTGTTTTTT. Encoded protein: CAWSRGLPNTGELFF. Complete variable domain (other parts from reference TRBV30 and TRBJ2-2): SQTIHQWPATLVQPVGSPLSLECTVEGTSNPNLYWYRQAAGRGLQLLFYSVGIGQISSEVPQNLSASRPQDRQFILSSKKLLLSDSGFYLCAWSRGLPNTGELFFGEGSRLTVL.

This rearrangement joins TRBV28 to TRBJ2-6; 9 bases are a match to TRBD1. This CDR3 contains 16 residues. V gave up 4 bases and J gave up 2 bases; unmatched junction bases: 3. Germline V gene sequence: CDR1 MDHEN, CDR2 SYDVKM. CDR3 nucleotides: TGTGCCAGCAGTTCGGGACAGGGCCCTGGGGCCAACGTCCTGACTTTC. It yields the protein CASSSGQGPGANVLTF. The full variable domain, completed using reference TRBV28 and TRBJ2-6, is DVKVTQSSRYLVKRTGEKVFLECVQDMDHENMFWYRQDPGLGLRLIYFSYDVKMKEKGDIPEGYSVSREKKERFSLILESASTNQTSMYLCASSSGQGPGANVLTFGAGSRLTVL.

This clone turned up a few times. The genes are TRBV6-5 and TRBJ2-4; 8 positions match TRBD2. The CDR3 sequence is 15 residues long. The trim removed 5 bases at V and 5 bases at J, leaving 8 bases unmatched. In germline, CDR1 is MNHEY, CDR2 SVGAGI. The CDR3 sequence: CASSRTGGFENIQYF. CDR3 DNA: TGTGCCAGCAGTAGAACGGGGGGGTTTGAAAACATTCAGTACTTC.

The V call is TRBV1, the J call TRBJ2-5; TRBD2, the D gene given by the table, was not confirmed from the DNA. TRBV1 is classified as a pseudogene. The length of the CDR3 is 19 residues. CDR3 in DNA: TGCACCAGCAGCCAAGAGCGCCTAGCGGGGGTAAGCCGTTCGGAGACCCAGTACTTC. This sequence encodes CTSSQERLAGVSRSETQYF.

The J gene is TRBJ2-3, the V gene TRBV30; no firm D call. The CDR3 spans 12 residues. The germline CDR1 and CDR2 sequences are GTSNPN and SVGIG (reference sequence). V was pared by 0 bases and J by 4 bases, with 5 bases between. The CDR3 nucleotides read TGTGCCTGGAGTGTCTCCCCAGATACGCAGTATTTT. Protein product: CAWSVSPDTQYF.

The chain is built from TRBV4-2 and TRBJ2-1, with TRBD1 matching 8 bases. This CDR3 comprises 14 residues. V gave up 2 bases and J gave up 9 bases; unmatched junction bases: 6. The germline gives CDR1 LGHNA, CDR2 YNFKEQ. CDR3 bases: TGTGCCAGCAGCCAACGGACAGGGATAAGTGAGCAGTTCTTC. Its protein is CASSQRTGISEQFF.

The chain combines TRBV6-6 with TRBJ1-3, with D tentatively TRBD1 (5 bases). Germline V gene data show CDR1 as MNHNY and CDR2 as SVGAGI (reference sequence). V shed 5 bases and J shed 0 bases, with 14 bases lying between them. This CDR3 comprises 16 residues. The CDR3 protein is CASSGRGGTSGNTIYF. CDR3 sequence (DNA): TGTGCCAGCAGTGGACGGGGCGGGACCTCTGGAAACACCATATATTTT.

The V and J genes are TRBV6-1 and TRBJ2-7; 9 positions match TRBD2. Germline assignment: CDR1 MNHNS and CDR2 SASEGT. CDR3 length equals 16 residues. J was trimmed by 2 bases and V by 0 bases; bases with no gene match: 5. The CDR3 here is CASSEALSGGPYEQYF. CDR3 coding DNA: TGTGCCAGCAGTGAAGCGCTGAGCGGGGGGCCCTACGAGCAGTACTTC.

This sequence joins TRBV11-3 and TRBJ1-1; D gene unclear. V was shortened by 0 bases and J by 1 base, with 9 bases between the two germline ends. The CDR3 has 15 amino acids. CDR1 and CDR2 (germline): SGHNT, YENEEA. This chain's CDR3 is CASSLDAAGNTEAFF. In DNA, the CDR3 is TGTGCCAGCAGCTTAGATGCTGCAGGGAACACTGAAGCTTTCTTT. The full variable domain, rest sourced from reference TRBV11-3 and TRBJ1-1, is EAGVVQSPRYKIIEKKQPVAFWCNPISGHNTLYWYLQNLGQGPELLIRYENEEAVDDSQLPKDRFSAERLKGVDSTLKIQPAELGDSAVYLCASSLDAAGNTEAFFGQGTRLTVV.

The chain uses TRBV30 and TRBJ1-2; the match to TRBD1 covers 7 bases. V lost 3 bases, J lost 4 bases, and 8 bases stayed unmatched. Germline values: CDR1 GTSNPN, CDR2 SVGIG (reference sequence). CDR3 length equals 14 residues. The CDR3: CAWRRGLDGYGYTF. CDR3 nucleotides: TGTGCCTGGAGAAGGGGGCTAGACGGCTATGGCTACACCTTC.

This clone is labeled as large. The chain has TRBV6-5 and TRBJ1-2; D is undetermined. In germline, CDR1 is MNHEY, CDR2 SVGAGI. V shed 0 bases and J shed 7 bases, with 9 bases lying between them. The CDR3 runs to 13 residues. CDR3 in amino acids: CASSYSGVSGYTF. DNA of the CDR3: TGTGCCAGCAGTTACTCCGGAGTCAGTGGCTACACCTTC.

V usage is TRBV5-5 and J usage is TRBJ1-2; maybe TRBD1 (5 bases). V lost 4 bases to trimming and J lost 3 bases, with 10 bases between them. Germline V gene lookup returns CDR1 SGHKS and CDR2 YYEKEE (reference sequence). The length of the CDR3 is 13 residues. The CDR3 DNA reads TGTGCCAGCAGCCAGGGTGGCGACTATGGCTACACCTTC. Its protein product is CASSQGGDYGYTF. Using reference TRBV5-5 and TRBJ1-2 for the parts outside the CDR3, the full variable domain is DAGVTQSPTHLIKTRGQQVTLRCSPISGHKSVSWYQQVLGQGPQFIFQYYEKEERGRGNFPDRFSARQFPNYSSELNVNALLLGDSALYLCASSQGGDYGYTFGSGTRLTVV.

The rearrangement joins TRBV19 to TRBJ1-5; tentatively, D is TRBD1 (5 bases). V lost 6 bases and J lost 1, with 13 bases in between. Looked up from germline, CDR1 is LNHDA and CDR2 is SQIVND (reference sequence). The CDR3 length is 15 residues. CDR3 in DNA: TGTGCCAGTAGGACCTCTGGGGGGAGCAATCAGCCCCAGCATTTT. Translating it yields CASRTSGGSNQPQHF.

This sequence joins TRBV15 and TRBJ2-1; TRBD2 matches 11 bases. V trimming: 0 bases; J trimming: 6 bases; junction bases outside the gene matches: 4. CDR3 length: 16 residues. CDR1 is LNHNV and CDR2 is YYDKDF in the germline V gene (reference sequence). CDR3 nucleotides: TGTGCCACCAGCAGAGATACTAGCGGGAGCTTCAATGAGCAGTTCTTC. This codes for CATSRDTSGSFNEQFF.

The chain recombines TRBV11-1 with TRBJ2-3, with TRBD2 identical over 11 bases. Germline CDR1 is SGHAT and CDR2 is FQDESV (reference sequence). This CDR3 has 17 residues. Losses at the gene ends were 5 bases for V and 0 bases for J; bases not matched to a gene: 7. This CDR3 reads CASSRGLAVYSTDTQYF. DNA of the CDR3: TGTGCCAGCAGCAGGGGACTAGCGGTCTATAGCACAGATACGCAGTATTTT.

This clone turned up a few times. This sequence joins TRBV6-5 and TRBJ1-1, with TRBD1 identical over 7 bases. The V segment lost 2 bases and the J segment 3 bases; nucleotides outside the gene matches: 6. The CDR3 is 15 residues long. The germline V gene encodes CDR1 MNHEY and CDR2 SVGAGI. CDR3 bases: TGTGCCAGCAGTTACACCACAGGGGAGGACACTGAAGCTTTCTTT. Encoded protein: CASSYTTGEDTEAFF.

The chain has TRBV6-6 and TRBJ2-7; no reliable D call. This CDR3 is 12 amino acids long. V lost 6 bases to trimming and J lost 4 bases, with 10 bases between them. From germline, CDR1 is MNHNY and CDR2 SVGAGI (reference sequence). The CDR3 coding sequence is TGTGCCAGCAGCCTCTCTTTTTACGAGCAGTACTTC. Its protein product is CASSLSFYEQYF.

The rearrangement links TRBV12-5 to TRBJ1-2; 7 nucleotides line up with TRBD1. CDR3 length: 20 amino acids. V was clipped by 0 bases and J by 6 bases; unmatched bases: 22. In germline, CDR1 is LGHNT, CDR2 FRNRAP. In nucleotides, the CDR3 is TGTGCTAGTGGTTTGGTACAAGGGGGTAGCGACGGCACTACAGGGGATGGCTACACCTTC. Translating gives CASGLVQGGSDGTTGDGYTF.

The chain has TRBV7-9 and TRBJ1-5; TRBD1 aligns across 7 bases. J lost 5 bases, V lost 5 bases, and 6 bases had no gene match. This CDR3 is built from 14 residues. Germline-derived CDR1 and CDR2 are SEHNR and FQNEAQ (reference sequence). The DNA of the CDR3 is TGTGCCAGCAGCACAACAGGGGAAGATCAGCCCCAGCATTTT. Translating gives CASSTTGEDQPQHF.

The V call is TRBV5-1, the J call TRBJ2-7; the match to TRBD2 covers 14 bases. The CDR3 consists of 17 residues. Trimming cost V 2 bases and J 7 bases; bases outside gene matches: 11. Germline V gene data show CDR1 as SGHRS and CDR2 as YFSETQ. CDR3 in amino acids: CASSLDTTSGRAGEQYF. The DNA of the CDR3 is TGCGCCAGCAGCTTAGACACGACTAGCGGGAGGGCCGGGGAGCAGTACTTC. The full variable domain, in which reference TRBV5-1 and TRBJ2-7 provide the parts outside the CDR3, is KAGVTQTPRYLIKTRGQQVTLSCSPISGHRSVSWYQQTPGQGLQFLFEYFSETQRNKGNFPGRFSGRQFSNSRSEMNVSTLELGDSALYLCASSLDTTSGRAGEQYFGPGTRLTVT.

This clone was counted a single time. The chain couples TRBV18 to TRBJ1-2; tentatively, D is TRBD1 (6 bases). V lost 2 bases, J lost 4 bases, and 11 bases lay in between. Germline V gene data show CDR1 as KGHSH and CDR2 as LQKENI. The CDR3 spans 14 residues. CDR3 sequence (DNA): TGTGCCAGCTCACCAGAACAGGGACCCTATGGCTACACCTTC. It is translated as CASSPEQGPYGYTF.